These 4 T cell receptor beta chains were sequenced from one sample in a study of shared clonotypes between healthy human individuals. Some clones are missing from TCRdb's copy, which holds only in-frame ones; the method was immunoSEQ multiplex PCR. This sample carries 1.6 million or so clones, over 95% of them seen once, and the ten largest clones take 1% to 1.5%. The sequencing sample was made of naive CD4+ T cells sorted from blood. As to subset: CD45RA+ positively selected. All receptors derive from a man between 25 and 39 years old in good health.

The chain employs TRBV10-3 and TRBJ2-7, with 12 bases fitting TRBD2. The V gene end was trimmed by 3 bases and the J gene end by 4 bases; junction bases not matched to a gene: 7. In germline, CDR1 is ENHRY, CDR2 SYGVKD. CDR3 length equals 16 residues. Here the CDR3 reads CAISDTTSGSTYEQYF. In DNA, the CDR3 is TGTGCCATCAGTGACACGACTAGCGGGAGTACGTACGAGCAGTACTTC.

The genes are TRBV27 and TRBJ2-1; no firm D call. The V end was cut by 1 base, the J end by 8 bases, with 15 bases between. The CDR3 extends over 15 amino acids. Germline lookup yields CDR1 MNHEY and CDR2 SMNVEV (reference sequence). The CDR3 region is CASSLYLGFPHEQFF. CDR3 in DNA: TGTGCCAGCAGTTTATACTTAGGGTTCCCCCATGAGCAGTTCTTC.

The rearrangement uses TRBV5-5 and TRBJ1-2; D unclear. Trimming shortened V by 2 bases and J by 3 bases, and 5 bases separated the two germline ends. Germline CDR1 is SGHKS and CDR2 is YYEKEE (reference sequence). The CDR3 runs to 12 residues. The CDR3 sequence: CASSLEHYGYTF. CDR3 bases: TGTGCCAGCAGCTTAGAACACTATGGCTACACCTTC.

Written as DNA, the CDR3 is TGTGCCAGCAGTGAGAGGGGGTCAAATCAGCCCCAGCATTTT. Its protein is CASSERGSNQPQHF. This chain uses TRBV6-5 with TRBJ1-5; a possible D gene is TRBD1 (6 bases). Germline values: CDR1 MNHEY, CDR2 SVGAGI. The CDR3 consists of 14 residues. V was shortened by 5 bases and J by 4 bases, with 12 bases between the two germline ends.